This TCR beta chain was recorded in a study of glioma-infiltrating T cells after dendritic cell vaccination. Looking at the study overall: Three intradermal dendritic cell vaccine injections were given every two weeks. Study results and caveats: Few patients contributed both blood and tumor specimens. Survival was not directly related to TCR clonality in these patients.

Regarding this clone: Its antigen is as yet unknown.

Time point: after dendritic cell vaccination, including at tumor progression/relapse. Isocitrate dehydrogenase mutation was absent in all glioblastoma patients. The V gene's germline CDR1 is SGDLS and CDR2 YYNGEE. This CDR3 region has 14 residues. V was cut by 0 bases and J by 5 bases, with 11 bases left in between. Repertoires were generated with immunoSEQ multiplex PCR, while TCRdb's copy carries only in-frame clones and drops some. The data show approximately 50,000 clones, under 90% seen once. The chain uses TRBV9 and TRBJ2-5; TRBD2 is a possible D gene (5 bases). This clonotype originated in a human donor with glioblastoma. The starting material was blood, obtained after dendritic cell vaccination. The CDR3: CASSVDASWETQYF. CDR3 DNA: TGTGCCAGCAGCGTAGATGCTAGCTGGGAGACCCAGTACTTC.